This is a list of T cell receptor beta chains from one sample in a study of T cells expressing NK-cell markers. For each CDR3 protein, TCRdb gives one entry from its re-call of the 5' RACE reads, without DNA. The repertoire table contains about 550,000 distinct CDR3 sequences. The sample was blood T cells: a sorted CD56 or NKG2C T cell subset, CD4+ or CD8+ T cells, or bulk PBMC T cells (not recorded which). These receptors originate from a man aged 18 to 30 in good health. CDR3s include the opening cysteine and the closing phenylalanine or tryptophan.

20 TRBJ2-1 TRBV3-1 CASSQAPLTSWGYSYNEQFF
14 TRBJ2-1 TRBV5-1 CASSLDPSGDEQFF
14 TRBJ1-6 TRBV12-3/TRBV12-4 CASSFSGKNSPLHF
13 TRBJ1-2 TRBV24-1 CATSDLTADGYTF
14 TRBJ2-3 TRBV29-1 CSGRDFLNTDTQYF
15 TRBJ2-4 TRBV29-1 CSVMTDSLAKNIQYF
15 TRBJ2-1 TRBV29-1 CSVELRESSYNEQFF
13 TRBJ1-1 TRBV3-1 CASSPERSTEAFF
14 TRBJ2-1 TRBV6-5 CASSDSDRAHEQFF
16 TRBJ1-1 TRBV5-1 CASSPGRTGRNTEAFF
16 TRBJ2-1 TRBV29-1 CSVWGPGQGGRNEQFF
13 TRBJ1-2 TRBV5-1 CASSGQLGYGYTF
15 TRBJ2-5 TRBV28 CASSFQQLGQETQYF
15 TRBJ1-1 TRBV4-1 CASSQGQGLSTEAFF
15 TRBJ2-5 TRBV20-1 CSASQFRTTEETQYF
17 TRBJ1-3 TRBV12-3/TRBV12-4 CASSLRGSDPSGNTIYF
15 TRBJ2-2 TRBV20-1 CSAPKAGRSVGELFF
16 TRBJ2-1 TRBV27 CASSSPLAGGHNEQFF
16 TRBJ2-3 TRBV15 CATSVRKRSSTDTQYF
14 TRBJ1-2 TRBV27 CASSSLDNLNGYTF
17 TRBJ1-1 TRBV4-2 CASSQEGGRTSVGEAFF
12 TRBJ1-1 TRBV6-5 CASSRGRTEAFF
14 TRBJ2-1 TRBV28 CASTPLGDNNEQFF
15 TRBJ2-3 TRBV5-4 CASSLTSGAGDTQYF
15 TRBJ2-5 TRBV5-1 CASSPPTMVKETQYF
12 TRBJ1-2 TRBV6-6 CASSPDRNGYTF
16 TRBJ1-4 TRBV20-1 CSVPNGRVATNEKLFF
12 TRBJ2-5 TRBV29-1 CSVVRAEETQYF
14 TRBJ2-1 TRBV29-1 CSVEDGSLYNEQFF
15 TRBJ1-1 TRBV20-1 CSAEVLRQPNTEAFF
20 TRBJ2-1 TRBV20-1 CSASYAPGLAGRSSYNEQFF
15 TRBJ2-3 TRBV7-2 CASSLGDPLTDTQYF
14 TRBJ2-1 TRBV20-1 CSARTLRSYNEQFF
13 TRBJ2-5 TRBV2 CASSEGQQETQYF
16 TRBJ2-2 TRBV20-1 CSARVIGSGGTGELFF
14 TRBJ2-7 TRBV20-1 CSAPSGLAIGEQYF
19 TRBJ2-2 TRBV4-1 CASSQFSGLAGSYTGELFF
17 TRBJ2-5 TRBV11-2 CASSLRSLAGAGETQYF
18 TRBJ2-5 TRBV18 CASSPPSGRTRPQETQYF
14 TRBJ2-4 TRBV7-2 CASSLGGGTNIQYF
15 TRBJ2-7 TRBV6-2/TRBV6-3 CASSPPGLRIYEQYF
14 TRBJ2-3 TRBV7-7 CASSPSFSTDTQYF
16 TRBJ2-3 TRBV15 CATSLGGSGYTDTQYF
17 TRBJ2-1 TRBV7-2 CASSLAGASGRAYEQFF
16 TRBJ1-3 TRBV20-1 CSARDSSSGSGNTIYF
15 TRBJ2-1 TRBV7-9 CASSQGTSMDDEQFF
14 TRBJ2-5 TRBV20-1 CSAPVVGVQETQYF
15 TRBJ2-1 TRBV12-3/TRBV12-4 CASSLRASSYNEQFF
16 TRBJ2-3 TRBV7-9 CASSLPAASSTDTQYF
15 TRBJ2-3 TRBV4-1 CASSHSGFSTDTQYF
14 TRBJ2-2 TRBV4-1 CASSQGLGAGELFF
15 TRBJ2-1 TRBV5-1 CASSPGISRYNEQFF
13 TRBJ2-4 TRBV6-1 CASRRFQGNIQYF
15 TRBJ2-5 TRBV4-3 CASSRRAGEEETQYF
14 TRBJ2-7 TRBV7-3 CASSSSGTSGGQYF
12 TRBJ1-1 TRBV29-1 CSAGTGEDEAFF
14 TRBJ2-5 TRBV7-9 CASSSGGTRETQYF
13 TRBJ1-1 TRBV7-9 CASSNSALAEAFF
15 TRBJ1-2 TRBV5-1 CASSLADPQRGGYTF